The entry that follows covers one T cell receptor beta chain sequence. The sample is drawn from a study of blood T cell repertoires in COVID-19. Original handling: Amplifying reference gene primers gave estimates of nucleated cell counts. Sequencing was performed with immunoSEQ multiplex PCR; in TCRdb, only in-frame clones are kept and a portion is missing. V and J calls and clone size follow that table, whereas D and trimming were derived from the DNA. This sample has some 670,000 clones, with about 87% found just once. The CDR3 is made up of 16 amino acids. Germline V CDR1 and CDR2: SGHTA, FQGNSA. After removal of 5 bases from V and 1 base from J, the junction contained 9 bases not matched to a gene.

The sequence derives from a woman aged 18-29 years with acute or convalescent COVID-19. The source material was peripheral blood. The V and J genes are TRBV7-2 and TRBJ1-2; 8 bases align to TRBD1. The CDR3 nucleotides read TGTGCCAGCAGCGATTGGACAGGGAGGTTTAACTATGGCTACACCTTC. Residues: CASSDWTGRFNYGYTF.